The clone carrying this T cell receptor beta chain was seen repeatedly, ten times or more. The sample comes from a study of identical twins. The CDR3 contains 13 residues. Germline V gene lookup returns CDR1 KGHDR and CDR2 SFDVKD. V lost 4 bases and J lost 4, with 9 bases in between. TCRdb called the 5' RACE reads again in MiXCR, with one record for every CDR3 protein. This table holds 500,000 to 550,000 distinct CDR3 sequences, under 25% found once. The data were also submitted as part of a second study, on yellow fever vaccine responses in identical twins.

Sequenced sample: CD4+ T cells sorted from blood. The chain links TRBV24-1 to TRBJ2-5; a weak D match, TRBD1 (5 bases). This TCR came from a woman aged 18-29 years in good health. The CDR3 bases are TGTGCCACCAGTGAATACGACAGAGAGACCCAGTACTTC. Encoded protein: CATSEYDRETQYF.